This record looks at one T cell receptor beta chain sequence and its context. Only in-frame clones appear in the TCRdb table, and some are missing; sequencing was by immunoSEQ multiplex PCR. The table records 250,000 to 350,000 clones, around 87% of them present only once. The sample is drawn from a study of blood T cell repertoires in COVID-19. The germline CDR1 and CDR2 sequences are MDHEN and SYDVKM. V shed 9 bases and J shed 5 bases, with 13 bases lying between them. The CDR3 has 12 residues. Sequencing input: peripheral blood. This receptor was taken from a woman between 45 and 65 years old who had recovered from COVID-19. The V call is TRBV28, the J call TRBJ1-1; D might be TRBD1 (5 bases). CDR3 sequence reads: CASRLGHTEAFF. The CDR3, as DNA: TGTGCCAGTAGACTGGGGCATACTGAAGCTTTCTTT.